The clone carrying this T cell receptor (beta chain) was picked up a small number of times. Its antigen is unidentified. The data were taken from a study of T cell repertoires in cytomegalovirus infection. Overall study context: Matching HLA type and CMV infection were both indicated by public TCR beta signatures. Study-wide findings and caveats: What dominated the ex vivo response were HLA-C-restricted CMV-specific TCR beta clonotypes.

TCRdb called the reads again in MiXCR, with one record for every CDR3 protein. Among 560,000 or so distinct CDR3 sequences listed, 16% were seen once. This sequence was found in a human donor in good health (CMV status not recorded). Some clones in this sample may be carry-over from other donors' samples. Sequencing used CD8+ T cells from PBMCs.

As DNA, the CDR3 is TGCGCCAGCAGCCAACGACTAGCGGGGGGGCCAGGCGGCAACACCGGGGAGCTGTTTTTT. Translating it yields CASSQRLAGGPGGNTGELFF. The genes are TRBV4-1 and TRBJ2-2; 14 bases match TRBD2. The CDR3 is made up of 20 amino acids. Germline V gives CDR1 MGHRA, CDR2 YSYEKL. Losses at the gene ends were 2 bases for V and 2 bases for J; bases not matched to a gene: 10.